The entry that follows covers one T cell receptor (beta chain) sequence. What it binds is unknown. iRepertoire HTBI primers and Arm-PCR of CDR3 regions built TCR beta libraries. TCRdb reprocessed the multiplex PCR reads via MiXCR and lists one record per CDR3 protein. The table shows 400,000 to 500,000 distinct CDR3 sequences, with 15% to 20% occurring only once. The time point was: newly diagnosed GD, antithyroid drugs for less than 3 months. Making the TCR library involved RNA that had been extracted from PBMCs. The germline CDR1 and CDR2 sequences are KGHSH and LQKENI. V was pared by 0 bases and J by 3 bases, with 7 bases of the junction left unmatched. The CDR3 spans 17 residues. This entry comes from a study of regulatory T cells in long-lasting Graves disease. Study results and limitations: Under persistent disease, TRBV28, TRBJ1-2 and TRBJ2-5 were used preferentially.

The same specimen was also included in a second study, on T cells in Graves' hyperthyroidism and ophthalmopathy. As that report states: With a duration under 2 months, the hyperthyroidism was newly diagnosed in patients aged 18 to 65.

The clonotype was recovered from a woman between 18 and 30 years old with Graves disease. This chain links TRBV18 with TRBJ2-7, with TRBD1 identical over 11 bases. Here the sequenced sample was peripheral blood mononuclear cells (PBMCs), taken at new diagnosis, from a patient treated with antithyroid drugs. CDR3 loop: CASSPPVGQGVNYEQYF. CDR3 nucleotides: TGTGCCAGCTCACCACCGGTGGGACAGGGGGTAAACTACGAGCAGTACTTC.